One and the same sample provided the 32 T cell receptor beta chains below, sequenced in a study of blood T cell repertoires in COVID-19. The table came from immunoSEQ multiplex PCR; TCRdb's copy has only in-frame clones and leaves some out. The table shows roughly 100,000 clones, with around 74% occurring only once. Sequencing was done on a sample of peripheral blood. Every receptor here comes from a woman in her seventies with acute or convalescent COVID-19.

The genes are TRBV11-2 and TRBJ2-3; D gene unclear. Germline CDR1 and CDR2: SGHAT and FQNNGV. The CDR3 is made up of 14 amino acids. V lost 3 bases to trimming and J lost 7 bases, with 14 bases between them. The CDR3 region is CASSFDSHANTQYF. The CDR3, as DNA: TGTGCCAGCAGCTTTGACTCCCACGCGAATACGCAGTATTTT.

The rearrangement links TRBV11-3 to TRBJ2-3, with 7 bases that match TRBD1. The CDR3 runs 17 residues. V shed 3 bases and J 1 base; nucleotides not matched to a gene: 10. Looked up from germline, CDR1 is SGHNT and CDR2 is YENEEA. CDR3: CASSFRTGPLGTDTQYF. CDR3 nucleotides: TGTGCCAGCAGCTTCAGGACAGGCCCGCTGGGCACAGATACGCAGTATTTT.

This chain links TRBV11-2 with TRBJ1-2; TRBD1 matches at 9 bases. The CDR3 length is 16 residues. V was pared by 4 bases and J by 8 bases, with 14 bases of the junction left unmatched. CDR1 and CDR2 (germline): SGHAT, FQNNGV. CDR3 in amino acids: CASSSIRAGQGTGYTF. The CDR3 DNA reads TGTGCCAGCAGCTCAATAAGGGCGGGACAGGGTACCGGCTACACCTTC.

This clone has only a few counts. The CDR3 nucleotides read TGTGCCAGTAGTCCGGAAGCGGGACAAATCGCAGATACGCAGTATTTT. This codes for CASSPEAGQIADTQYF. This chain links TRBV19 with TRBJ2-3, with D possibly matching TRBD2 (7 bases). The CDR3 totals 16 residues. Germline V gene data show CDR1 as LNHDA and CDR2 as SQIVND (reference sequence). Trimming stripped 5 bases from V and 4 bases from J, with 19 bases between.

The V and J genes are TRBV2 and TRBJ1-3; possible D gene TRBD1, 5 bases. Germline V lookup: CDR1 SNHLY, CDR2 FYNNEI. V was shortened by 1 base and J by 0 bases, with 7 bases between the two germline ends. The CDR3 extends over 15 amino acids. CDR3 sequence (DNA): TGTGCCAGCAGTGAAGGGGGGGTCTCTGGAAACACCATATATTTT. This gives the protein CASSEGGVSGNTIYF.

There are a few counts of this clone. V usage is TRBV18 and J usage is TRBJ1-5; D remains ambiguous. Germline-derived CDR1 and CDR2 are KGHSH and LQKENI. V dropped 2 bases and J dropped 5 bases, with 13 bases sitting between them. The length of the CDR3 is 15 residues. In nucleotides, the CDR3 is TGTGCCAGCTCACCAGTGCGGGCCAGCCATCAGCCCCAGCATTTT. Its protein product is CASSPVRASHQPQHF.

The V and J genes are TRBV6-5 and TRBJ2-1; 7 bases align to TRBD2. Per germline, CDR1 MNHEY and CDR2 SVGAGI. The CDR3 consists of 15 residues. V lost 6 bases, J lost 3 bases, and 8 bases stayed unmatched. DNA for the CDR3: TGTGCCAGCAGCCCCCGGGCGGGGGTCTACAATGAGCAGTTCTTC. Translating it yields CASSPRAGVYNEQFF.

This clone came up many times. This chain connects TRBV4-1 to TRBJ1-5; a weak D match, TRBD1 (5 bases). CDR3 length: 17 amino acids. Trimming took off 4 bases at V and 0 bases at J, with 16 bases between the two ends. Germline V gene lookup returns CDR1 MGHRA and CDR2 YSYEKL. CDR3: CASSLLPAGYSNQPQHF. The CDR3 region has the DNA TGCGCCAGCAGCCTATTACCCGCAGGGTATAGCAATCAGCCCCAGCATTTT.

The sample holds a few counts of this clone. The rearrangement links TRBV7-6 to TRBJ1-6; 8 positions match TRBD1. Unmatched junction bases numbered 11, after V lost 1 base and J lost 6 bases. The CDR3 totals 18 residues. Germline V gene sequence: CDR1 SGHVS, CDR2 FNYEAQ. The CDR3 nucleotides are TGTGCCAGCAGCTTAGGAGGGCGGCAGGGGGCAGGTAATTCACCCCTCCACTTT. This encodes CASSLGGRQGAGNSPLHF.

This clone was counted a single time. The chain is built from TRBV5-4 and TRBJ1-2, with TRBD1 matching over 7 bases. CDR3 length: 15 amino acids. Trimming removed 3 bases from V and 7 bases from J; junction bases left unmatched: 12. Germline values: CDR1 SGHNT, CDR2 YYREEE (reference sequence). CDR3 nucleotides: TGTGCCAGCAGCTCTTCACAGGGGCTCTTTGGTGGCTACACCTTC. It codes for CASSSSQGLFGGYTF.

The rearrangement uses TRBV27 and TRBJ1-1, with 7 positions matching TRBD1. Germline V gives CDR1 MNHEY, CDR2 SMNVEV (reference sequence). CDR3 length equals 13 residues. The ends lost 4 bases at V and 9 bases at J; junction bases unmatched: 8. CDR3 DNA: TGTGCCAGCAGTTCTCGACAGGGCGCTAAAGCTTTCTTT. Translation: CASSSRQGAKAFF.

The V and J genes are TRBV19 and TRBJ2-2, with TRBD1 as a possible D gene (6 bases). Germline loops: CDR1 LNHDA, CDR2 SQIVND (reference sequence). The V gene lost 5 bases and the J gene lost 5 bases, with 15 bases spanning the gap. The length of the CDR3 is 15 residues. The CDR3 protein is CASSPGTFETGELFF. CDR3 DNA: TGTGCCAGTAGTCCCGGGACATTTGAGACCGGGGAGCTGTTTTTT. Supplemented by reference TRBV19 and TRBJ2-2, the full variable domain reads DGGITQSPKYLFRKEGQNVTLSCEQNLNHDAMYWYRQDPGQGLRLIYYSQIVNDFQKGDIAEGYSVSREKKESFPLTVTSAQKNPTAFYLCASSPGTFETGELFFGEGSRLTVL.

The chain couples TRBV27 to TRBJ1-1; D remains ambiguous. The CDR3 spans 14 residues. CDR1 and CDR2 from the germline V gene are MNHEY and SMNVEV (reference sequence). Deletions cut 5 bases from V and 5 bases from J, with 15 bases between. CDR3: CASSNSLWETEAFF. DNA of the CDR3: TGTGCCAGCAGTAACAGCCTCTGGGAGACTGAAGCTTTCTTT.

The rearrangement links TRBV28 to TRBJ1-4; D possibly corresponds to TRBD1 (5 bases). This CDR3 comprises 14 residues. Germline CDR1 MDHEN, CDR2 SYDVKM. Between the trimmed V and J ends, which lost 3 bases and 4 bases, there was a span of 9 bases. The CDR3, as DNA: TGTGCCAGCAGTTTGCCAGGGCTTAATGAAAAACTGTTTTTT. Translating it yields CASSLPGLNEKLFF. Full variable domain (remainder filled in from reference TRBV28 and TRBJ1-4): DVKVTQSSRYLVKRTGEKVFLECVQDMDHENMFWYRQDPGLGLRLIYFSYDVKMKEKGDIPEGYSVSREKKERFSLILESASTNQTSMYLCASSLPGLNEKLFFGSGTQLSVL.

The V and J genes are TRBV3-1 (or the pseudogene TRBV3-2) and TRBJ1-2, with D maybe TRBD1 (5 bases). The CDR3 consists of 15 residues. The germline CDR1 and CDR2 sequences are LGHDT and YNNKEL (reference sequence). Trimming took 3 bases from V and 4 from J, leaving 15 bases between them. The CDR3 nucleotides read TGTGCCAGCAGCCAGGGGGGTCCGACGGCCTATGGCTACACCTTC. Translated: CASSQGGPTAYGYTF.

The chain has TRBV5-6 and TRBJ1-6, with D possibly TRBD1 on 6 matching bases. CDR3 size: 14 residues. Trimming removed 0 bases at V and 8 bases at J, with 9 bases between. The germline gives CDR1 SGHDT, CDR2 YYEEEE. The CDR3 reads CASSLGTVYSPLHF. In nucleotides, the CDR3 is TGTGCCAGCAGCTTGGGGACAGTCTATTCACCCCTCCACTTT.

The chain combines TRBV3-1 (or the pseudogene TRBV3-2) with TRBJ2-3, with 7 bases aligning to TRBD1. The junction had 10 bases not matched to a gene; V was cut back by 4 bases and J by 6 bases. CDR3 size: 15 residues. Germline lookup yields CDR1 LGHDT and CDR2 YNNKEL (reference sequence). The CDR3 spells CASSLAGGKGDTQYF. The CDR3 DNA reads TGTGCCAGCAGCCTGGCAGGGGGTAAGGGTGATACGCAGTATTTT.

The CDR3 is CASRNETGARSSVGELFF. The CDR3 coding sequence is TGTGCCAGCAGGAACGAGACAGGGGCCAGGAGTTCGGTCGGGGAGCTGTTTTTT. J is TRBJ2-2 and V is TRBV21-1; the table calls TRBD1, which could not be checked here. TRBV21-1 is reported as a pseudogene. The CDR3 sequence is 18 residues long.

The rearrangement joins TRBV30 to TRBJ2-7; a possible D gene is TRBD1 (5 bases). The germline V gene has CDR1 GTSNPN and CDR2 SVGIG (reference sequence). This CDR3 spans 13 amino acids. V was cut by 3 bases and J by 5 bases, with 14 bases left in between. The CDR3 here is CAWRRAGIDEQYF. CDR3 sequence (DNA): TGTGCCTGGAGAAGGGCAGGGATCGACGAGCAGTACTTC. The full variable domain, its missing parts supplied by reference TRBV30 and TRBJ2-7, is SQTIHQWPATLVQPVGSPLSLECTVEGTSNPNLYWYRQAAGRGLQLLFYSVGIGQISSEVPQNLSASRPQDRQFILSSKKLLLSDSGFYLCAWRRAGIDEQYFGPGTRLTVT.

The chain has TRBV18 and TRBJ2-7; 9 bases are a match to TRBD1. The germline V gene encodes CDR1 KGHSH and CDR2 LQKENI. The CDR3 spans 15 residues. The junction had 11 bases not matched to a gene; V was cut back by 4 bases and J by 7 bases. The CDR3 loop is CASSRGTGLLGEQYF. The CDR3 DNA sequence: TGTGCCAGCTCACGCGGGACAGGGTTACTGGGGGAGCAGTACTTC.

The gene calls are TRBV5-1 and TRBJ2-1; 11 positions match TRBD2. The germline V gene has CDR1 SGHRS and CDR2 YFSETQ. V shed 4 bases and J 6 bases; nucleotides not matched to a gene: 9. There are 16 residues in the CDR3. CDR3 in DNA: TGCGCCAGCAGCCCTGACGGGACTAGCGGTTTCAATGAGCAGTTCTTC. Residues: CASSPDGTSGFNEQFF.

The chain recombines TRBV5-5 with TRBJ2-5, with a tentative D call TRBD2 (5 bases). Per germline, CDR1 SGHKS and CDR2 YYEKEE (reference sequence). This CDR3 spans 12 amino acids. V lost 3 bases to trimming and J lost 3 bases, with 6 bases between them. DNA of the CDR3: TGTGCCAGCAGCTCCGGGAAAGAGACCCAGTACTTC. Translated: CASSSGKETQYF. The full variable domain, its missing parts supplied by reference TRBV5-5 and TRBJ2-5, is DAGVTQSPTHLIKTRGQQVTLRCSPISGHKSVSWYQQVLGQGPQFIFQYYEKEERGRGNFPDRFSARQFPNYSSELNVNALLLGDSALYLCASSSGKETQYFGPGTRLLVL.

The chain employs TRBV9 and TRBJ2-2, with a tentative D call TRBD1 (6 bases). Trimming stripped 5 bases from V and 4 bases from J, with 12 bases between. Looked up from germline, CDR1 is SGDLS and CDR2 is YYNGEE. This CDR3 comprises 14 residues. Here the CDR3 reads CASSGGQITGELFF. CDR3 nucleotide sequence: TGTGCCAGCAGTGGCGGACAGATCACCGGGGAGCTGTTTTTT.

The CDR3 here is CASSLGTSGNYEQYF. CDR3 DNA sequence: TGTGCCAGCAGCTTGGGGACTAGCGGCAACTACGAGCAGTACTTC. The chain combines TRBV5-4 with TRBJ2-7; 10 bases are shared with TRBD2. The CDR3 sequence is 15 residues long. CDR1 and CDR2 (germline): SGHNT, YYREEE (reference sequence). J gave up 3 bases and V 0 bases, and 3 bases lay outside the gene matches.

This chain connects TRBV18 to TRBJ2-7; 10 bases agree with TRBD2. Losses at the gene ends were 3 bases for V and 4 bases for J; bases not matched to a gene: 3. Germline-derived CDR1 and CDR2 are KGHSH and LQKENI. This CDR3 region has 14 residues. CDR3 nucleotides: TGTGCCAGCTCACCTAGCGGGGGGACTTACGAGCAGTACTTC. Its protein product is CASSPSGGTYEQYF. The full variable domain, in which reference TRBV18 and TRBJ2-7 provide the parts outside the CDR3, is NAGVMQNPRHLVRRRGQEARLRCSPMKGHSHVYWYRQLPEEGLKFMVYLQKENIIDESGMPKERFSAEFPKEGPSILRIQQVVRGDSAAYFCASSPSGGTYEQYFGPGTRLTVT.

The V call is TRBV18, the J call TRBJ2-7; 7 bases match TRBD2. The CDR3 length is 14 residues. V lost 4 bases, J lost 4 bases, and 7 bases stayed unmatched. The germline V gene has CDR1 KGHSH and CDR2 LQKENI. This chain's CDR3 is CASSRASGTYEQYF. Written as DNA, the CDR3 is TGTGCCAGCTCACGGGCTAGCGGAACGTACGAGCAGTACTTC.

The chain recombines TRBV15 with TRBJ1-5, with D perhaps TRBD1 (5 bases). CDR1 is LNHNV, CDR2 YYDKDF, per germline (reference sequence). The CDR3 runs 17 residues. Trimming pared 0 bases from V and 2 bases from J, leaving 14 bases between. CDR3 region: CATSRDDAGPGNQPQHF. As DNA, the CDR3 is TGTGCCACCAGCAGAGATGACGCGGGGCCAGGCAATCAGCCCCAGCATTTT.

The rearrangement joins TRBV19 to TRBJ1-1, with 10 positions matching TRBD1. After removal of 6 bases from V and 1 base from J, the junction contained 2 bases not matched to a gene. Germline CDR1 is LNHDA and CDR2 is SQIVND (reference sequence). CDR3 length: 14 residues. This CDR3 reads CASRGQGQNTEAFF. Here the CDR3 DNA reads TGTGCCAGTAGGGGACAGGGGCAGAACACTGAAGCTTTCTTT.

This clone was recorded a few times. CDR3 sequence (DNA): TGTGCCAGCAGCACGGACAGGCCAAGAGTGAACACCGGGGAGCTGTTTTTT. Translation: CASSTDRPRVNTGELFF. The chain recombines TRBV5-5 with TRBJ2-2; 7 bases map to TRBD1. J gave up 1 base and V 4 bases, and 10 bases lay outside the gene matches. The germline V gene has CDR1 SGHKS and CDR2 YYEKEE (reference sequence). The CDR3 extends over 17 amino acids. Filled out from reference TRBV5-5 and TRBJ2-2, the complete variable domain reads DAGVTQSPTHLIKTRGQQVTLRCSPISGHKSVSWYQQVLGQGPQFIFQYYEKEERGRGNFPDRFSARQFPNYSSELNVNALLLGDSALYLCASSTDRPRVNTGELFFGEGSRLTVL.

This clone rates as large (0.1 to 1%). The chain recombines TRBV5-4 with TRBJ2-5, with 11 bases that match TRBD1. The CDR3 is 15 amino acids. V lost 4 bases to trimming and J lost 3 bases; unmatched junction nucleotides: 5. From germline, CDR1 is SGHNT and CDR2 YYREEE (reference sequence). DNA for the CDR3: TGTGCCAGCAGCCCCGGGACAGGGGGAGAAGAGACCCAGTACTTC. The encoded protein is CASSPGTGGEETQYF.

The genes are TRBV5-4 and TRBJ2-7, with 8 bases that match TRBD2. This CDR3 has 13 residues. Trimming cost V 6 bases and J 9 bases; bases outside gene matches: 11. CDR1 and CDR2 (germline): SGHNT, YYREEE (reference sequence). In DNA, the CDR3 is TGTGCCAGCACCTTCGGGGGGGCTGGCGGGCAGTACTTC. Protein sequence: CASTFGGAGGQYF.

In the case of this clone: This may be a read error: a much more frequent sequence differs by one nucleotide. The chain carries TRBV5-1 and TRBJ2-7, with TRBD2 matching over 8 bases. The CDR3 is 16 amino acids. Germline CDR1 reads SGHRS; CDR2 reads YFSETQ. The CDR3 DNA reads TGCCCCAGCTTGAGCGGTTGGGGGGGCCGGGGGGGGGAGCAGTACTTC. Its protein is CPSLSGWGGRGGEQYF.